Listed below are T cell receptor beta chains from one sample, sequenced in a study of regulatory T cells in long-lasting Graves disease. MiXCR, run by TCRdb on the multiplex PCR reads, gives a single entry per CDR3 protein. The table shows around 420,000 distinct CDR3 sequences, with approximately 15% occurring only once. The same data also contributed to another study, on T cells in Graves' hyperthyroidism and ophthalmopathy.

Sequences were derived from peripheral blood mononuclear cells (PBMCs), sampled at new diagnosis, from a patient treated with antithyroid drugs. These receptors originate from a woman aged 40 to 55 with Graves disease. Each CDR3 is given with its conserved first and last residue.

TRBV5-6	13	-	CASSPGRGLKAFF
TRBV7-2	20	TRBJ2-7	CASSLGGGSGNTGEAYEQYF
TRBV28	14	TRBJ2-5	CAGSLYGEGETQYF
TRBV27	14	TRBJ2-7	CASSSTPQYYEQYF
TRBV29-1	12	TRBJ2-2	CSVEENTGELFF
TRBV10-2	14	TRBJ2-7	CASSWTASSYEQYF
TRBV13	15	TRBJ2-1	CASSADRSLTTEQFF
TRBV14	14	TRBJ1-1	CASSPPGTPAGKFF
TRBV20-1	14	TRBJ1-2	CSARRGARLSGYTF
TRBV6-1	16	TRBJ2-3	CASSEVGTSGGDTQYF
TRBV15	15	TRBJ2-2	CATSRDVGGTGELFF
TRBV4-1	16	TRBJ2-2	CASSPPVAWNTGELFF
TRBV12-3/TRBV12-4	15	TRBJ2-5	CASREGLADQETQYF
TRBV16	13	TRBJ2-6	CASSPQAANVLTF
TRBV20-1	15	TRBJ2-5	CSATPSTGSRETQYF